The T cell receptor beta chain under discussion was sequenced for a study of blood T cell repertoires in COVID-19. Study overall: Spain, Italy and the United States supplied samples that represented acute and convalescent COVID-19. The analysed material was cDNA or gDNA that came from T cells, B-cell-depleted T cells, or PBMCs.

Per the original data handling: How many nucleated cells were present was estimated from reference gene primer amplification. Measured with immunoSEQ multiplex PCR; TCRdb has only the in-frame clones, and not every one. V and J calls and clone size follow that table, whereas D and trimming were derived from the DNA. The sample records about 120,000 clones, roughly 72% being singletons. V lost 1 base and J lost 0, with 7 bases in between. There are 15 residues in the CDR3. Germline V gene data show CDR1 as SEHNR and CDR2 as FQNEAQ (reference sequence). V usage is TRBV7-9 and J usage is TRBJ1-5, with D maybe TRBD1 (6 bases). The TCR originated in a man in his sixties with acute or convalescent COVID-19. The sample was peripheral blood. The CDR3 spells CASSLGTDSNQPQHF. CDR3 nucleotide sequence: TGTGCCAGCAGCTTAGGGACAGATAGCAATCAGCCCCAGCATTTT.